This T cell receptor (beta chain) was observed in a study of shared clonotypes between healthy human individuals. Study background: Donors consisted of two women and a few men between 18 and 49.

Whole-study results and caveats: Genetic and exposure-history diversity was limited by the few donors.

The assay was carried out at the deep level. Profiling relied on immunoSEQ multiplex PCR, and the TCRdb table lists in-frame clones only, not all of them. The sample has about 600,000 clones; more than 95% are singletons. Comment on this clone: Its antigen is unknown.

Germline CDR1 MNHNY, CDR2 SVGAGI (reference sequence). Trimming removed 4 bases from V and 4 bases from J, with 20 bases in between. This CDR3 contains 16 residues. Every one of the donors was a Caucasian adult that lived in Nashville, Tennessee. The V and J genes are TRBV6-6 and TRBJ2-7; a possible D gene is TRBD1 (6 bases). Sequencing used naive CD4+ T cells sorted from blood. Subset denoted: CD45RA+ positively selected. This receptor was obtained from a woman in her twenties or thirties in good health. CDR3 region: CASSFLTGTRIYEQYF. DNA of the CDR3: TGTGCCAGCAGTTTCCTAACCGGGACACGAATTTACGAGCAGTACTTC.